This section outlines one T cell receptor beta chain sequence together with its context. This specimen belongs to a study of shared clonotypes between healthy human individuals. Samples underwent the assay at deep level. As processed by the authors: Filtering differed since immunoSEQ provided only junctions, with no quality scores. Here immunoSEQ multiplex PCR was the method, and the copy in TCRdb shows in-frame clones only, minus some. V and J calls and clone size are those listed in that table; D and trimming were worked out from the DNA. The profile shows hundreds of thousands of clones, around 95% of them singletons. CD8 cells regarded as naive lacked CD45RO, were positively chosen for CCR7, and omitted terminally differentiated effector memory CD45RA+ cells. None of the donors, who were healthy HIV-negative adults, had recently had acute infections or vaccinations. Germline CDR1 and CDR2: SQVTM and ANQGSEA. Trimming took off 4 bases at V and 3 bases at J, with 13 bases between the two ends. The CDR3 is 13 amino acids.

This chain links TRBV29-1 with TRBJ2-7, with D perhaps assigned TRBD1 or TRBD2 (6 bases each). The receptor comes from a woman aged 25 to 39 in good health. Sequencing was carried out using naive CD8+ T cells sorted from blood. The CDR3 DNA follows: TGCAGCGTTGCCGGGGGCAGATACTACGAGCAGTACTTC. Protein product: CSVAGGRYYEQYF.